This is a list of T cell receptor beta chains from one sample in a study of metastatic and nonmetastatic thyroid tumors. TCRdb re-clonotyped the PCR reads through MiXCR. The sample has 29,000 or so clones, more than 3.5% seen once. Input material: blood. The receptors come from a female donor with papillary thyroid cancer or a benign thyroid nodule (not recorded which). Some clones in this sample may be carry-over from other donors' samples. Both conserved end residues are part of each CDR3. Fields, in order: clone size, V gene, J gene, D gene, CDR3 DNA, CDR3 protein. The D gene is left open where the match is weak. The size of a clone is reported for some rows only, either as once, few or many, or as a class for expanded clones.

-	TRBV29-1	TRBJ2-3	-	TGCAGCGTTAAACGGGACCCCTCTAACACAGATACGCAGTATTTT	CSVKRDPSNTDTQYF
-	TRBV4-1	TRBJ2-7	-	TGCGCAAGCAGCCAAGATCGGACGAGTGTTACCTACGAGCAGTACTTC	CASSQDRTSVTYEQYF
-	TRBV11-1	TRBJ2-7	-	TGTGCCAGTCGTCAGCAGGACCACTCCAGCGAGCAGTACTTC	CASRQQDHSSEQYF
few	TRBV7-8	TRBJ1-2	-	TGTGCCAGCAGCCGTAGAGGTAACCCTTTGAGCTACACCTTC	CASSRRGNPLSYTF
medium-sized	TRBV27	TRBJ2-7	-	TGTGCCAGCAGTCTAGGGGCCAGCAATTCCTACGAGCAGTACTTC	CASSLGASNSYEQYF
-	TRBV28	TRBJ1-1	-	TGTGCCAGCACTTTATCCGAAACCCCGACAGCATTCTTT	CASTLSETPTAFF
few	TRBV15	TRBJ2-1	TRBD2	TGTGCCACCAGCAGAGATGTACCGGGACTAGGGTTATACAATGAGCAGTTCTTC	CATSRDVPGLGLYNEQFF
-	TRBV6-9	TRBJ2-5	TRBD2	TGTGCCAGCAGTTACATGCCTAGCGGGAGGGCCGTGGAGACCCAGTACTTC	CASSYMPSGRAVETQYF
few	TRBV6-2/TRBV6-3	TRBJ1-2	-	TGTGCCAGCGCCCCCCAGGGTTCTAACTATGGCTACACCTTC	CASAPQGSNYGYTF
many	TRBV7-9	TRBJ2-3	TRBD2	TGTGCCAGCAGCCCCCTGGGGGGAGGGCCTTTTGGTACGCAGTATTTT	CASSPLGGGPFGTQYF
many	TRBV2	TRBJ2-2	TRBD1	TGTGCCAGCAGTACCAACAGGGGCTCGAACACCGGGGAGCTGTTTTTT	CASSTNRGSNTGELFF
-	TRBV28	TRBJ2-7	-	TGTGCCAGCAGTCACACAGGTACCGGGACTGCCAACGAGCAGTACTTC	CASSHTGTGTANEQYF
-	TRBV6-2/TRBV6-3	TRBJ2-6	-	TGTGCCAGCAGTTACAACTCTGGGGCCAACGTCCTGACTTTC	CASSYNSGANVLTF
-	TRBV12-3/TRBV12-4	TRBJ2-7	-	TGTGCCAGCAATCACCTGGCGGGTCTTTCCTACGAGCAGTACTTC	CASNHLAGLSYEQYF
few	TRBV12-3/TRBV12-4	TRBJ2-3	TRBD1	TGTGCCAGCAGTTACCTGGACAGGTCTTCTACAGATACGCAGTATTTT	CASSYLDRSSTDTQYF
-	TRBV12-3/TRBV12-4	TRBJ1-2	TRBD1	TGTGCCAGCAGACCCGGGACAGGGTACGGAAGCTACACCTTC	CASRPGTGYGSYTF
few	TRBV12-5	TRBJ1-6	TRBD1	TGTGCTAGTTCCCTAGAGCTTGGACAGGGCGACCTTCAAGCGGCCCTCCACTTT	CASSLELGQGDLQAALHF
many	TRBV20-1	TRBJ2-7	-	TGCAGTGCTAGGGGTCTGGACGCCTACGAGCAGTACTTC	CSARGLDAYEQYF
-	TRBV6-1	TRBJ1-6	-	TGTGCCAGCAGATCCCCATACAGGATACTGTCAGCCCTCCACTTT	CASRSPYRILSALHF
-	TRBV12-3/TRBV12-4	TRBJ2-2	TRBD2	TGTGCCAGCGGGCCACCGGGACTAGAGGGCACCGGGGAGCTGTTTTTT	CASGPPGLEGTGELFF
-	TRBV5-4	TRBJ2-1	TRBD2	TGTGCCGGCAGCCCGGACCCTAGCGGGATATCCTACAATGAGCAGTTCTTC	CAGSPDPSGISYNEQFF
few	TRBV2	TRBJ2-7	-	TGTGCCAGCAGAGCAAGCGTGATTCGCTACGAGCAGTACTTC	CASRASVIRYEQYF
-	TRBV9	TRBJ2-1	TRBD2	TGTGCCAGCAGCGTAGAGGGGACTAGGGACAATGAGCAGTTCTTC	CASSVEGTRDNEQFF
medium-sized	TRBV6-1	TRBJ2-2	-	TGTGCCAGCAGGGAGGGTATCTCCGGGGAGCTGTTTTTT	CASREGISGELFF
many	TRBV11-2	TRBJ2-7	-	TGTGCCAGCAGCTCGGACGGTAGCTCCTACGAGCAGTACTTC	CASSSDGSSYEQYF
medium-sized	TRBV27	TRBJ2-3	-	TGTGCCAGCACCAGGGGGGGCACAGATACGCAGTATTTT	CASTRGGTDTQYF
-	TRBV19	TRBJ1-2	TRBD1	TGTGCCAGTACCCCCCCAGGGGGGCGAAACTATGGCTACACCTTC	CASTPPGGRNYGYTF
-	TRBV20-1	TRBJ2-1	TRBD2	TGCAGTGCTAGAGGCGAGCGGGGGGGCGAGTTGAATGAGCAGTTCTTC	CSARGERGGELNEQFF
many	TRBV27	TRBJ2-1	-	TGTGCCAGCAGTTTAAGGCCACCCCACAATGAGCAGTTCTTC	CASSLRPPHNEQFF
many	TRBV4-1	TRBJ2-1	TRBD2	TGCGCCAGCAGCCCCAGCGGGAGAAACTCCGGGCAGTTCTTC	CASSPSGRNSGQFF
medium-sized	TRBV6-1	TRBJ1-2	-	TGTGCCAGCAGCACACCAATGCATTCGGAGATCTATGGCTACACCTTC	CASSTPMHSEIYGYTF
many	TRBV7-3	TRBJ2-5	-	TGTGCCAGCAGCTTAAGCCGGGAGGAGACCCAGTACTTC	CASSLSREETQYF
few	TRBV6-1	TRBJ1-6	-	TGTGCCAGCACCCTGGGCCCCGCTTCCGGATCGCCCCTCCACTTT	CASTLGPASGSPLHF
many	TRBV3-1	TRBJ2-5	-	TGTGCCAGCAGCCGAGGCAGGGTTATCAGCCAAGAGACCCAGTACTTC	CASSRGRVISQETQYF
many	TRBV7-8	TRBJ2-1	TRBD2	TGTGCCAGCAGCTTAGGATATCTAGCGGGAGGGCACAATGAGCAGTTCTTC	CASSLGYLAGGHNEQFF
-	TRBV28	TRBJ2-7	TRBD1	TGTGCCAGCAGTTCGGCCCACCACCTACAGGGGAACCCTTCTACCTACGAGCAGTACTTC	CASSSAHHLQGNPSTYEQYF
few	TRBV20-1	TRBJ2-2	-	TGCAGTGCTAGTAGGTCTGGTGTGAACACCGGGGAGCTGTTTTTT	CSASRSGVNTGELFF
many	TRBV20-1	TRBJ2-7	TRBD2	TGCAGTGCGAGTAGCGGGTTCTCCTACGAGCAGTACTTC	CSASSGFSYEQYF
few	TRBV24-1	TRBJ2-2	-	TGTGCCACCCAAAAGGGGACTGGGCAGTGGCAAACCGGGGAGCTGTTTTTT	CATQKGTGQWQTGELFF
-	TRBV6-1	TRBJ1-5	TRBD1	TGTGCCAGCACCGGGACAGCCTATCAGCCCCAGCATTTT	CASTGTAYQPQHF